This passage covers 27 T cell receptor beta chains from one sample sequenced in a study of blood T cells in healthy people across ages. The use of a sample-barcoded 5' primer and a J-beta primer mix characterized a second PCR of about 7 to 12 cycles. TCRdb passed the 5' RACE reads through MiXCR, listing each CDR3 protein once. Of 1.5 million to 2 million distinct CDR3 sequences listed, about two fifths are singletons. What was sequenced was blood. These receptors were taken from a human donor in good health.

This clonotype has more than one count but fewer than ten. As DNA, the CDR3 is TGTGCCAGCAGCCAAGATTGGGGGTATACGCAGTATTTT. It yields the protein CASSQDWGYTQYF. The chain joins TRBV4-2 to TRBJ2-3, with D perhaps being TRBD1 or TRBD2 (5 bases each). V lost 0 bases and J lost 7, with 8 bases in between. The germline gives CDR1 LGHNA, CDR2 YNFKEQ. The CDR3 length is 13 residues.

The V call is TRBV10-3, the J call TRBJ2-3, with D possibly TRBD2 on 6 matching bases. Germline assignment: CDR1 ENHRY and CDR2 SYGVKD. With 0 bases removed from V and 0 bases from J, the gap between germline ends came to 22 bases. CDR3 length: 20 residues. The CDR3 nucleotides read TGTGCCATCAGTGAGTCGACTACGGGACTCTCCCCGTCTAGCACAGATACGCAGTATTTT. Its protein is CAISESTTGLSPSSTDTQYF.

The genes are TRBV9 and TRBJ2-1; D may be TRBD1 (6 bases). The germline V and J ends were trimmed by 4 bases and 3 bases, with 17 bases remaining between them. Germline V CDR1 and CDR2: SGDLS, YYNGEE. The CDR3 extends over 16 amino acids. The CDR3 DNA reads TGTGCCAGCAGCCCCCAGTGGGGGCGGGTCTACAATGAGCAGTTCTTC. Protein product: CASSPQWGRVYNEQFF. The complete variable domain, with remaining parts taken from reference TRBV9 and TRBJ2-1, reads DSGVTQTPKHLITATGQRVTLRCSPRSGDLSVYWYQQSLDQGLQFLIQYYNGEERAKGNILERFSAQQFPDLHSELNLSSLELGDSALYFCASSPQWGRVYNEQFFGPGTRLTVL.

V usage is TRBV3-1 and J usage is TRBJ1-6; D is ambiguous. Germline V gene lookup returns CDR1 LGHDT and CDR2 YNNKEL (reference sequence). V was cut by 0 bases and J by 8 bases, with 11 bases left in between. This CDR3 region has 15 residues. The CDR3 DNA is TGTGCCAGCAGCCAAGATGCAAGGGTTCATTCACCCCTCCACTTT. It specifies CASSQDARVHSPLHF.

This rearrangement joins TRBV5-8 to TRBJ1-4, with D tentatively TRBD1 (5 bases). V lost 4 bases to trimming and J lost 7 bases, with 17 bases between them. The CDR3 is made up of 15 amino acids. Germline V gene lookup returns CDR1 SGHTS and CDR2 YDEGEE. The CDR3, as DNA: TGTGCCAGCAGCGAAAGGGGTGTAAGGGGTGAAAAACTGTTTTTT. Protein: CASSERGVRGEKLFF.

The chain couples TRBV6-5 to TRBJ2-5, with TRBD2 matching over 9 bases. The germline V gene has CDR1 MNHEY and CDR2 SVGAGI. The V segment lost 0 bases and the J segment 3 bases; nucleotides outside the gene matches: 11. The CDR3 sequence is 18 residues long. CDR3 in amino acids: CASSYSPRGSGGKETQYF. The CDR3 bases are TGTGCCAGCAGTTACTCCCCCAGGGGTAGCGGGGGAAAAGAGACCCAGTACTTC.

The sample holds a few counts of this clonotype. The V call is TRBV6-2 or TRBV6-3, the J call TRBJ1-1; TRBD1 might be the D (5 bases). V was shortened by 4 bases and J by 1 base, with 10 bases between the two germline ends. Germline-derived CDR1 and CDR2 are MNHEY and SVGEGT. The CDR3 sequence is 14 residues long. The CDR3 is CASSSRDENTEAFF. CDR3 nucleotide sequence: TGTGCCAGCAGTTCCAGGGACGAGAACACTGAAGCTTTCTTT.

The rearrangement links TRBV18 to TRBJ2-5; D remains unclear. CDR1 and CDR2 from the germline V gene are KGHSH and LQKENI. V gave up 0 bases and J gave up 5 bases, with 10 bases separating them. The CDR3 runs 14 residues. CDR3 nucleotides: TGTGCCAGCTCACCACCTCTGGGTAACGAGACCCAGTACTTC. This translates into CASSPPLGNETQYF.

This clonotype was counted between two and nine times. This chain uses TRBV10-3 with TRBJ2-5; no definite D call. CDR3 length: 16 amino acids. Trimming took off 3 bases at V and 5 bases at J, with 19 bases between the two ends. The germline gives CDR1 ENHRY, CDR2 SYGVKD. CDR3 sequence reads: CAISDSGKALGETQYF. As DNA, the CDR3 is TGTGCCATCAGTGACTCGGGCAAGGCCCTCGGCGAGACCCAGTACTTC.

This clonotype was recorded once. This sequence joins TRBV12-3 or TRBV12-4 and TRBJ2-5; 7 bases are a match to TRBD2. The V segment lost 5 bases and the J segment 2 bases; nucleotides outside the gene matches: 11. The CDR3 has 16 residues. CDR3 DNA sequence: TGTGCCAGCAGTGACCGGGACTATCGCGGTCAAGAGACCCAGTACTTC. The encoded protein is CASSDRDYRGQETQYF.

The rearrangement links TRBV25-1 to TRBJ2-1, with TRBD2 matching 7 bases. Germline V gene lookup returns CDR1 MGHDK and CDR2 SYGVNS. With V trimmed by 1 base and J by 5 bases, 5 bases remained unmatched. This CDR3 is built from 15 residues. The CDR3 DNA follows: TGTGCCAGCAGTGAATGGGGGGGTTCAAACAATGAGCAGTTCTTC. Translated, it gives CASSEWGGSNNEQFF.

This clonotype was detected only a few times. The chain joins TRBV6-2 or TRBV6-3 to TRBJ1-5; tentative D call: TRBD1 (6 bases). Germline CDR1 MNHEY, CDR2 SVGEGT. The V and J ends lost 2 bases and 6 bases respectively, with 14 bases between them. This CDR3 spans 15 amino acids. The CDR3 is CASSYIDRMGQPQHF. The CDR3 DNA reads as TGTGCCAGCAGTTACATCGACAGGATGGGTCAGCCCCAGCATTTT.

This clonotype has only a few counts. The CDR3 DNA follows: TGTGCCAGCAGCGTAGAAGGACTAGCGGGGGGAAACACAGATACGCAGTATTTT. It yields the protein CASSVEGLAGGNTDTQYF. The chain combines TRBV9 with TRBJ2-3; 14 bases are shared with TRBD2. Germline CDR1 is SGDLS and CDR2 is YYNGEE. This CDR3 contains 18 residues. With 0 bases clipped from V and 2 bases from J, the junction kept 5 bases outside the gene matches.

The chain uses TRBV7-2 and TRBJ2-3; 9 bases align to TRBD1. The CDR3 is made up of 14 amino acids. The V gene end was trimmed by 2 bases and the J gene end by 5 bases; junction bases not matched to a gene: 2. Germline V gene data show CDR1 as SGHTA and CDR2 as FQGNSA. DNA for the CDR3: TGTGCCAGCAGCTTATTGGGACAGGGAGATACGCAGTATTTT. The encoded protein is CASSLLGQGDTQYF.

The chain is built from TRBV7-2 and TRBJ1-5; no reliable D call. With 3 bases removed from V and 7 bases from J, the gap between germline ends came to 13 bases. Germline CDR1 SGHTA, CDR2 FQGNSA. The CDR3 length is 14 residues. CDR3 in DNA: TGTGCCAGCAGCTTGAGACATGGAGGGCAGCCCCAGCATTTT. Residues: CASSLRHGGQPQHF.

The sample holds a few counts of this clonotype. The chain combines TRBV7-6 with TRBJ1-4; D ambiguous. Germline-derived CDR1 and CDR2 are SGHVS and FNYEAQ. V lost 5 bases and J 6 bases, leaving 13 bases between the germline ends. The CDR3 is 14 residues long. The CDR3 nucleotides read TGTGCCAGCAGCCCCATGGAGGTTTATGAAAAACTGTTTTTT. Protein sequence: CASSPMEVYEKLFF.

This clonotype was seen a few times. The chain links TRBV4-3 to TRBJ1-5; D is unresolved. The germline gives CDR1 LGHNA, CDR2 YSLEER. The CDR3 is 14 residues long. The V end lost 0 bases, the J end lost 5 bases, and 8 bases lay between the germline ends. The CDR3 DNA reads TGCGCCAGCAGCCAAGATGTGGGTGATCAGCCCCAGCATTTT. As protein: CASSQDVGDQPQHF.

The CDR3 DNA reads TGTGCCAGCAGTTACTCCGGGACCGATTTCGGAGGCCACACCTTC. Amino acids: CASSYSGTDFGGHTF. V usage is TRBV6-5 and J usage is TRBJ1-2; a possible D gene is TRBD1 (5 bases). CDR3 length equals 15 residues. The V gene lost 0 bases and the J gene lost 12 bases, with 20 bases spanning the gap. The germline CDR1 and CDR2 sequences are MNHEY and SVGAGI.

V gene TRBV7-3 combines with J gene TRBJ2-1; 7 bases agree with TRBD2. In germline, CDR1 is SGHTA, CDR2 FQGTGA. Trimming removed 5 bases from V and 9 bases from J; junction bases left unmatched: 10. CDR3 length: 14 amino acids. CDR3 region: CASSPYGGKGEQFF. CDR3 bases: TGTGCCAGCAGCCCTTACGGGGGGAAGGGTGAGCAGTTCTTC.

The rearrangement links TRBV12-3 or TRBV12-4 to TRBJ1-4, with 9 bases lining up with TRBD1. Trimming cost V 7 bases and J 8 bases; bases outside gene matches: 8. The CDR3 has 14 residues. The CDR3: CASTPQGAREKLFF. The CDR3 DNA sequence: TGTGCCAGCACCCCACAGGGGGCGAGGGAAAAACTGTTTTTT.

The chain uses TRBV4-1 and TRBJ2-1; D remains ambiguous. Germline CDR1 is MGHRA and CDR2 is YSYEKL. Trimming cost V 3 bases and J 7 bases, with 22 bases left between them. This CDR3 comprises 17 residues. As DNA, the CDR3 is TGCGCCAGCAGCCAGATCAGTGTGGGGTCCCTGGGGAATGAGCAGTTCTTC. It specifies CASSQISVGSLGNEQFF.

The V call is TRBV20-1, the J call TRBJ2-4; D not resolved. Trimming removed 6 bases from V and 2 bases from J, with 20 bases in between. The CDR3 contains 16 residues. Looked up from germline, CDR1 is DFQATT and CDR2 is SNEGSKA (reference sequence). CDR3 in amino acids: CSASNPQLGTKNIQYF. Written as DNA, the CDR3 is TGCAGTGCATCAAACCCCCAACTTGGGACCAAAAACATTCAGTACTTC.

The rearrangement links TRBV5-1 to TRBJ2-1; D may be TRBD1 (5 bases). This CDR3 contains 12 residues. The germline V and J ends were trimmed by 6 bases and 5 bases, with 9 bases remaining between them. CDR1 is SGHRS, CDR2 YFSETQ, per germline. In DNA form, the CDR3 reads TGCGCCAGCAAACAGGACAACAATGAGCAGTTCTTC. This gives the protein CASKQDNNEQFF.

V gene TRBV25-1 combines with J gene TRBJ2-3; 7 bases are a match to TRBD2. CDR1 is MGHDK and CDR2 is SYGVNS in the germline V gene. The V gene end was trimmed by 5 bases and the J gene end by 12 bases; junction bases not matched to a gene: 17. The CDR3 runs to 15 residues. CDR3 loop: CASSPSTPAGEGQYF. DNA for the CDR3: TGTGCCAGCAGTCCTTCGACCCCGGCCGGGGAGGGACAGTATTTT.

In its sample, this clonotype was seen many times. V and J are TRBV7-9 and TRBJ1-2, with 7 bases that match TRBD1. Germline V gene data show CDR1 as SEHNR and CDR2 as FQNEAQ (reference sequence). This CDR3 has 13 amino acids. V shed 6 bases, J shed 3 bases, and the junction held 4 bases outside the gene matches. This chain's CDR3 is CASSGQGDYGYTF. CDR3 in DNA: TGTGCCAGCAGTGGGCAGGGGGACTATGGCTACACCTTC.

About this clonotype itself: Sequence at one end of the junction differs from germline and may be a read error. CDR3 residues: CSVPSTSGSTGTQYF. In DNA form, the CDR3 reads TGCAGCGTTCCCTCCACTAGCGGGAGCACAGGTACGCAGTATTTT. This chain uses TRBV29-1 with TRBJ2-3, with 11 nucleotides matching TRBD2. In germline, CDR1 is SQVTM, CDR2 ANQGSEA. There are 15 residues in the CDR3.

This clonotype has more than one count but fewer than ten. This rearrangement joins TRBV6-2 or TRBV6-3 to TRBJ1-2; no reliable D call. V lost 4 bases and J 5 bases, leaving 14 bases between the germline ends. This CDR3 contains 14 residues. Germline CDR1 reads MNHEY; CDR2 reads SVGEGT. For the CDR3, the DNA is TGTGCCAGCAGTTCAAGGACCGATACTTATGGCTACACCTTC. Amino acids: CASSSRTDTYGYTF.